The entry below gives a single T cell receptor (beta chain) sequence along with its context. The data originate from a study of blood T cell repertoires in COVID-19. The CDR3 consists of 13 residues. The V and J ends lost 7 bases and 2 bases, in that order; junction bases with no gene match: 4. The germline V gene encodes CDR1 SQVTM and CDR2 ANQGSEA. Sequenced by immunoSEQ multiplex PCR; TCRdb stores in-frame clones only, minus some. The table shows about 230,000 clones, with around 83% occurring only once. V usage is TRBV29-1 and J usage is TRBJ2-4; 8 nucleotides align to TRBD1. The sequenced sample consisted of peripheral blood. The clonotype originates from a woman aged 40 to 50 who had recovered from COVID-19. CDR3 coding DNA: TGCAGCGGACGGACAGGGCCCAAAAACATTCAGTACTTC. It translates to CSGRTGPKNIQYF.